This entry concerns a single TCR beta chain. This record comes from a study of blood T cell repertoires in COVID-19. Germline V gene data show CDR1 as LGHDT and CDR2 as YNNKEL (reference sequence). CDR3 length equals 15 residues. Between the trimmed V and J ends, which lost 0 bases and 6 bases, there was a span of 12 bases. Clones were sequenced by immunoSEQ multiplex PCR, and TCRdb holds only the in-frame ones, with some missing. The data hold more than 95,000 clones, with 79% observed a single time. Material for sequencing was peripheral blood. The receptor's source is a man aged 40-49 years with active or convalescent COVID-19. This chain joins TRBV3-1 (or the pseudogene TRBV3-2) and TRBJ2-1; D perhaps matches TRBD2 (6 bases). The DNA of the CDR3 is TGTGCCAGCAGCCAAGATCTACTAGCAAGCAATGAGCAGTTCTTC. Residues: CASSQDLLASNEQFF.